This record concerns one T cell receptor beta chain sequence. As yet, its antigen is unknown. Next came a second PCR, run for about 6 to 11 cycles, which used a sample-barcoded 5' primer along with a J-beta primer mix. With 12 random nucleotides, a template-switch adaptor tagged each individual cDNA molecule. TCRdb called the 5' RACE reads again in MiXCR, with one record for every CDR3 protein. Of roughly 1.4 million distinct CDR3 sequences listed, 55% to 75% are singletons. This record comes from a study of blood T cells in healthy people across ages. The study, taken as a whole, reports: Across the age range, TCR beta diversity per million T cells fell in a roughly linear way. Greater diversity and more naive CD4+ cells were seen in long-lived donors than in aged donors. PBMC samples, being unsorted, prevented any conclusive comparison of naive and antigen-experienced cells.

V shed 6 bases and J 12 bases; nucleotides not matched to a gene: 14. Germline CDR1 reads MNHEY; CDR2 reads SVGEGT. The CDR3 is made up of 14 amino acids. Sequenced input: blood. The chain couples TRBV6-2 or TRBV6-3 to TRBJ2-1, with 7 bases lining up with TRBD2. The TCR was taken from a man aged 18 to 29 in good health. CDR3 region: CASRPVGGTAGQFF. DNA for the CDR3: TGTGCCAGCAGACCGGTCGGGGGGACCGCTGGGCAGTTCTTC.